These 24 T cell receptor beta chains came from one sample sequenced in a study of T cell repertoires in cytomegalovirus infection. Each CDR3 protein gets one entry after TCRdb re-called the reads with MiXCR. The sample lists around 260,000 distinct CDR3 sequences; 9.1% were seen once. The sample was PBMCs. Receptor source: a human donor in good health (CMV status not recorded). Some clones in this sample may be carry-over from other donors' samples.

This clonotype was picked up a small number of times. The rearrangement joins TRBV6-1 to TRBJ1-6; 8 bases are a match to TRBD1. The junction had 9 bases not matched to a gene; V was cut back by 5 bases and J by 6 bases. Germline assignment: CDR1 MNHNS and CDR2 SASEGT. CDR3 length: 16 amino acids. CDR3 sequence: CASSLDRAATNSPLHF. In nucleotides, the CDR3 is TGTGCCAGCAGTCTGGACAGGGCTGCGACTAATTCACCCCTCCACTTT.

There are many counts of this clonotype. The genes are TRBV7-2 and TRBJ2-4; tentative D call: TRBD2 (7 bases). This CDR3 is built from 14 residues. Trimming removed 1 base at V and 7 bases at J, with 11 bases between. Germline-derived CDR1 and CDR2 are SGHTA and FQGNSA. The DNA for the CDR3 is TGTGCCAGCAGCTTAGACGGGGGGCTGAACATTCAGTACTTC. It yields the protein CASSLDGGLNIQYF.

This clonotype occurred once. The V and J genes are TRBV20-1 and TRBJ2-7, with TRBD1 as a possible D gene (5 bases). The CDR3 extends over 14 amino acids. V dropped 0 bases and J dropped 9 bases, with 18 bases sitting between them. In germline, CDR1 is DFQATT, CDR2 SNEGSKA (reference sequence). This CDR3 is CSARDPTGYEGQYF. The CDR3 nucleotides read TGCAGTGCTAGAGACCCTACAGGCTACGAAGGGCAGTACTTC.

This clonotype was detected many times. The chain combines TRBV28 with TRBJ2-7; D gene unclear. The CDR3 has 13 residues. V lost 2 bases to trimming and J lost 3 bases, with 8 bases between them. Germline assignment: CDR1 MDHEN and CDR2 SYDVKM. In DNA form, the CDR3 reads TGTGCCAGCAGTTTAGGGCAGTACTACGAGCAGTACTTC. Translating it yields CASSLGQYYEQYF.

In its sample, this clonotype was seen many times. The chain is built from TRBV7-2 and TRBJ2-5; D may be TRBD2 (6 bases). Germline-derived CDR1 and CDR2 are SGHTA and FQGNSA. The CDR3 contains 15 residues. V lost 6 bases, J lost 2 bases, and 16 bases lay in between. The CDR3 DNA is TGTGCCAGCAGTTCCCGGGTGGAGGGACAAGAGACCCAGTACTTC. This translates into CASSSRVEGQETQYF.

This clonotype was recorded at least ten times. V and J are TRBV7-2 and TRBJ2-7; the D is unclear. The CDR3 covers 15 residues. Germline loops: CDR1 SGHTA, CDR2 FQGNSA. The V gene lost 1 base and the J gene lost 7 bases, with 17 bases spanning the gap. Here the CDR3 reads CASSLESQRPSEQYF. CDR3 bases: TGTGCCAGCAGCTTAGAATCGCAGCGTCCGAGTGAGCAGTACTTC. The variable domain in full, completed from reference TRBV7-2 and TRBJ2-7, reads GAGVSQSPSNKVTEKGKDVELRCDPISGHTALYWYRQSLGQGLEFLIYFQGNSAPDKSGLPSDRFSAERTGGSVSTLTIQRTQQEDSAVYLCASSLESQRPSEQYFGPGTRLTVT.

In its sample, this clonotype was seen many times. The V call is TRBV11-2, the J call TRBJ2-7; D uncertain. Germline CDR1 is SGHAT and CDR2 is FQNNGV. This CDR3 spans 15 amino acids. V shed 3 bases and J shed 1 base, with 13 bases lying between them. CDR3 loop: CASSFMGSRSYEQYF. CDR3 in DNA: TGTGCCAGCAGCTTCATGGGAAGCCGTTCCTACGAGCAGTACTTC.

This clonotype appeared a few times. The chain couples TRBV28 to TRBJ2-2; 8 positions agree with TRBD2. The CDR3 has 15 residues. Per the germline V gene, CDR1 is MDHEN and CDR2 is SYDVKM. Trimming at V came to 4 bases and at J to 1 base, leaving 2 bases not matched to a gene. CDR3 nucleotides: TGTGCCAGCAGTTGGACTAGCCGGAACACCGGGGAGCTGTTTTTT. Its protein is CASSWTSRNTGELFF.

This clonotype has at least ten counts. This chain connects TRBV4-3 to TRBJ2-5; 9 nucleotides agree with TRBD2. Germline V gene data show CDR1 as LGHNA and CDR2 as YSLEER. The ends lost 2 bases at V and 9 bases at J; junction bases unmatched: 16. This CDR3 has 17 residues. The CDR3 DNA reads TGCGCCAGCAGCCAATCCGGAGGCGCTAGCGGGGTTCTGGCCCAGTACTTC. It encodes CASSQSGGASGVLAQYF.

This clonotype was detected a few times. This chain uses TRBV9 with TRBJ1-4; D is uncertain. The CDR3 length is 14 residues. V lost 4 bases and J lost 5, with 12 bases in between. The germline CDR1 and CDR2 sequences are SGDLS and YYNGEE. The chain's CDR3 is CASSPGGRNEKLFF. In DNA, the CDR3 is TGTGCCAGCAGCCCTGGTGGGCGGAATGAAAAACTGTTTTTT.

There are a few counts of this clonotype. This chain links TRBV7-9 with TRBJ1-4; D gene uncertain. The CDR3 covers 13 residues. Deletions cut 5 bases from V and 7 bases from J, with 11 bases between. Germline V gene sequence: CDR1 SEHNR, CDR2 FQNEAQ (reference sequence). As DNA, the CDR3 is TGTGCCAGCAGCCCACCCGAAAGTGAAAAACTGTTTTTT. Amino acids: CASSPPESEKLFF.

This clonotype was observed a few times. The V gene is TRBV12-5, the J gene TRBJ1-5; unclear D gene. CDR1 LGHNT and CDR2 FRNRAP come from the germline V gene. The CDR3 sequence is 15 residues long. V was shortened by 1 base and J by 0 bases, with 7 bases between the two germline ends. The CDR3 reads CASGLGLNSNQPQHF. CDR3 coding DNA: TGTGCTAGTGGTTTGGGGCTGAATAGCAATCAGCCCCAGCATTTT.

There are many counts of this clonotype. CDR3 amino acids: CASSPQGTGNQPQHF. CDR3 sequence (DNA): TGTGCCAGCAGCCCACAGGGTACGGGCAATCAGCCCCAGCATTTT. This chain connects TRBV7-2 to TRBJ1-5; a possible D gene is TRBD1 (6 bases). Per the germline V gene, CDR1 is SGHTA and CDR2 is FQGNSA. Trimming removed 5 bases from V and 2 bases from J, with 13 bases in between. The CDR3 extends over 15 amino acids.

The rearrangement links TRBV19 to TRBJ2-1; 7 bases agree with TRBD1. After removal of 5 bases from V and 2 bases from J, the junction contained 3 bases not matched to a gene. The CDR3 length is 14 residues. Germline V CDR1 and CDR2: LNHDA, SQIVND (reference sequence). CDR3 sequence (DNA): TGTGCCAGTAGTGGACAGGCCACCTACAATGAGCAGTTCTTC. It specifies CASSGQATYNEQFF. Full variable domain (outside the CDR3, taken from reference TRBV19 and TRBJ2-1): DGGITQSPKYLFRKEGQNVTLSCEQNLNHDAMYWYRQDPGQGLRLIYYSQIVNDFQKGDIAEGYSVSREKKESFPLTVTSAQKNPTAFYLCASSGQATYNEQFFGPGTRLTVL.

This clonotype has ten or more counts. V usage is TRBV25-1 and J usage is TRBJ2-3; the D is unclear. The germline V gene has CDR1 MGHDK and CDR2 SYGVNS. V was shortened by 4 bases and J by 5 bases, with 10 bases between the two germline ends. This CDR3 has 13 amino acids. The CDR3 DNA reads as TGTGCCAGCAGTGGGGCCATGGGAGATACGCAGTATTTT. Amino acid sequence: CASSGAMGDTQYF.

This clonotype appeared a few times. The gene calls are TRBV18 and TRBJ1-3, with TRBD1 identical over 9 bases. CDR3 length equals 17 residues. The ends lost 2 bases at V and 1 base at J; junction bases unmatched: 6. From germline, CDR1 is KGHSH and CDR2 LQKENI. The CDR3 spells CASSPNFGTGSGNTIYF. CDR3 nucleotides: TGTGCCAGCTCACCAAACTTCGGGACAGGGTCTGGAAACACCATATATTTT.

A few counts support this clonotype. The chain carries TRBV4-3 and TRBJ1-6; D is ambiguous. Deletions cut 0 bases from V and 13 bases from J, with 22 bases between. Germline values: CDR1 LGHNA, CDR2 YSLEER. The CDR3 is made up of 17 amino acids. The CDR3 here is CASSQDLRTEGLGPLHF. The DNA of the CDR3 is TGCGCCAGCAGCCAAGATCTCCGGACGGAGGGTTTGGGGCCCCTCCACTTT.

This clonotype appeared many times. The V and J genes are TRBV7-2 and TRBJ2-7, with 9 positions matching TRBD2. The germline V gene has CDR1 SGHTA and CDR2 FQGNSA. The CDR3 covers 14 residues. J was trimmed by 3 bases and V by 1 base; bases with no gene match: 1. The CDR3 DNA is TGTGCCAGCAGCTTAGGGACTAGCGTCTACGAGCAGTACTTC. Amino acid sequence: CASSLGTSVYEQYF.

This clonotype was seen repeatedly, ten times or more. V gene TRBV7-3 combines with J gene TRBJ2-1, with 8 bases that match TRBD2. V lost 5 bases and J lost 8; bases outside the gene matches: 20. This CDR3 comprises 18 residues. Looked up from germline, CDR1 is SGHTA and CDR2 is FQGTGA. CDR3 loop: CASSRLPIAGTGRDEQFF. CDR3 DNA sequence: TGTGCCAGCAGCCGCTTACCTATAGCGGGGACGGGGCGGGATGAGCAGTTCTTC.

This clonotype showed up many times. This chain uses TRBV6-2 or TRBV6-3 with TRBJ2-1; 13 bases are shared with TRBD2. Germline trimming cut 0 bases from V and 6 bases from J; bases unmatched to any gene: 2. CDR1 is MNHEY, CDR2 SVGEGT, per germline. The CDR3 runs to 16 residues. CDR3 residues: CASSYSGTSGVNEQFF. CDR3 coding DNA: TGTGCCAGCAGTTACTCAGGGACTAGCGGGGTCAATGAGCAGTTCTTC.

This clonotype came up many times. This chain joins TRBV7-2 and TRBJ2-4, with 7 bases identical to TRBD1. J lost 1 base, V lost 5 bases, and 8 bases had no gene match. CDR3 length equals 16 residues. The germline gives CDR1 SGHTA, CDR2 FQGNSA. CDR3 DNA sequence: TGTGCCAGCAGCGGCCAGACAGGGTGGGCCAAAAACATTCAGTACTTC. This encodes CASSGQTGWAKNIQYF.

The gene calls are TRBV20-1 and TRBJ2-5; D unresolved. Trimming cost V 5 bases and J 5 bases, with 15 bases left between them. Germline loops: CDR1 DFQATT, CDR2 SNEGSKA (reference sequence). The CDR3 extends over 13 amino acids. CDR3 protein: CSAYKGSQETQYF. The CDR3 DNA follows: TGCAGTGCTTATAAGGGCAGTCAGGAGACCCAGTACTTC.

This clonotype has ten or more counts. The rearrangement uses TRBV10-2 and TRBJ1-2, with TRBD1 identical over 7 bases. This CDR3 has 14 residues. The germline V gene encodes CDR1 WSHSY and CDR2 SAAADI. The trim removed 0 bases at V and 6 bases at J, leaving 4 bases unmatched. CDR3 in amino acids: CASSESGQPHGYTF. The CDR3 region has the DNA TGCGCCAGCAGTGAGTCGGGACAGCCTCATGGCTACACCTTC.

There are many counts of this clonotype. The chain recombines TRBV6-2 or TRBV6-3 with TRBJ2-7, with a tentative D call TRBD2 (6 bases). This CDR3 comprises 16 residues. V lost 7 bases and J lost 0, with 19 bases in between. Germline V gene lookup returns CDR1 MNHEY and CDR2 SVGEGT. The CDR3 DNA is TGTGCCAGCACCGAAACGGGGGTAGGCCGCTCCTACGAGCAGTACTTC. Amino acids: CASTETGVGRSYEQYF.